The 24 T cell receptor beta chains given below trace back to one sample, sequenced in a study of human T cells and chemical hapten exposure. Time point: pre-sensitization, week 0. The treatment is: therapeutic diphenylcyclopropenone sensitization with weekly scalp DPC. TCRdb re-called the RACE reads with MiXCR, one entry per CDR3 protein. In the table there are around 330,000 distinct CDR3 sequences, 4.5% to 7% of which are singletons. The specimen was whole blood, collected in connection with sensitization to the hapten diphenylcyclopropenone (DPC). The receptors shown here come from a woman under 30 with alopecia areata. Some clones in this sample may be carry-over from other donors' samples.

This clonotype was seen ten or more times. The chain uses TRBV27 and TRBJ1-4; D is ambiguous. The CDR3 spans 15 residues. Trimming removed 4 bases at V and 7 bases at J, with 16 bases between. The germline gives CDR1 MNHEY, CDR2 SMNVEV (reference sequence). The CDR3 DNA sequence: TGTGCCAGCAGTTCGGGTTTCGCCGGTTCTGAAAAACTGTTTTTT. Translation: CASSSGFAGSEKLFF.

This clonotype was detected many times. This chain uses TRBV6-2 or TRBV6-3 with TRBJ1-2; D is uncertain. The CDR3 has 13 residues. The germline V and J ends were trimmed by 5 bases and 4 bases, with 11 bases remaining between them. Germline V CDR1 and CDR2: MNHEY, SVGEGT. This CDR3 is CASSKDGPYGYTF. For the CDR3, the DNA is TGTGCCAGCAGTAAAGACGGACCCTATGGCTACACCTTC.

This clonotype was counted at least ten times. The V call is TRBV7-8, the J call TRBJ2-3; possibly TRBD2 for D (5 bases). Germline CDR1 reads SGHVS; CDR2 reads FQNEAQ. V was pared by 5 bases and J by 4 bases, with 19 bases between. This CDR3 has 16 amino acids. CDR3 sequence reads: CASSAYGVMGADTQYF. In nucleotides, the CDR3 is TGTGCCAGCAGCGCGTACGGGGTAATGGGCGCAGATACGCAGTATTTT.

This clonotype was recorded many times. The chain joins TRBV12-3 or TRBV12-4 to TRBJ2-5; 7 bases agree with TRBD1. There are 14 residues in the CDR3. The V segment lost 1 base and the J segment 2 bases; nucleotides outside the gene matches: 1. In DNA, the CDR3 is TGTGCCAGCAGTTTAGACAGGGGTCAAGAGACCCAGTACTTC. This translates into CASSLDRGQETQYF.

This clonotype appeared a few times. This chain joins TRBV20-1 and TRBJ1-2; D may be TRBD1 (6 bases). The CDR3 is 12 amino acids. Germline loops: CDR1 DFQATT, CDR2 SNEGSKA (reference sequence). The CDR3 protein is CSISEGGHGYTF. The CDR3 DNA follows: TGCAGCATCTCCGAGGGGGGACATGGCTACACCTTC.

The chain carries TRBV6-6 and TRBJ2-7; D is perhaps TRBD2 (7 bases). Germline lookup yields CDR1 MNHNY and CDR2 SVGAGI (reference sequence). V lost 2 bases and J lost 0, with 20 bases in between. The CDR3 loop spans 18 amino acids. The CDR3 loop reads CASSYLGRGADSSYEQYF. The CDR3 DNA reads TGTGCCAGCAGTTACCTCGGTCGGGGGGCCGATAGCTCCTACGAGCAGTACTTC.

The chain combines TRBV10-2 with TRBJ2-7, with D possibly matching TRBD1 (7 bases). The CDR3 runs 13 residues. Germline CDR1 reads WSHSY; CDR2 reads SAAADI. Trimming cost V 4 bases and J 7 bases, with 14 bases left between them. CDR3 in amino acids: CASSANRGGEQYF. CDR3 nucleotide sequence: TGCGCCAGCAGTGCGAACAGGGGAGGAGAGCAGTACTTC.

This clonotype was seen more than once but under ten times. CDR3 in DNA: TGTGCCAGCAGTTTCCGTGGGGGGACAGTCCTCTACAATGAGCAGTTCTTC. This sequence encodes CASSFRGGTVLYNEQFF. The V call is TRBV6-2 or TRBV6-3, the J call TRBJ2-1, with D possibly being TRBD1 (7 bases). This CDR3 spans 17 amino acids. Germline values: CDR1 MNHEY, CDR2 SVGEGT. Trimming stripped 4 bases from V and 3 bases from J, with 19 bases between.

The CDR3 loop reads CASRPRGGPTDTQYF. The CDR3, as DNA: TGTGCCAGCAGACCCCGAGGGGGGCCTACAGATACGCAGTATTTT. J is TRBJ2-3 and V is TRBV12-3 or TRBV12-4; D is possibly TRBD1 or TRBD2 (6 bases each). Trimming left V 6 bases short and J 3 bases short, with 16 bases between. This CDR3 has 15 residues.

Many counts were recorded for this clonotype. The rearrangement links TRBV12-3 or TRBV12-4 to TRBJ2-6; D remains ambiguous. The V end lost 4 bases, the J end lost 2 bases, and 6 bases lay between the germline ends. The CDR3 loop spans 14 amino acids. The CDR3 protein is CASSSGTGANVLTF. The DNA for the CDR3 is TGTGCCAGCAGTTCCGGTACTGGGGCCAACGTCCTGACTTTC.

The table lists this clonotype with many counts. The J gene is TRBJ1-1, the V gene TRBV3-1; 7 nucleotides match TRBD1. The CDR3 totals 13 residues. Germline V gives CDR1 LGHDT, CDR2 YNNKEL (reference sequence). V was pared by 7 bases and J by 7 bases, with 9 bases of the junction left unmatched. The CDR3 sequence is CASTLGGTDEAFF. CDR3 sequence (DNA): TGTGCCAGCACCCTGGGAGGGACAGATGAAGCTTTCTTT. Supplemented by reference TRBV3-1 and TRBJ1-1, the full variable domain reads DTAVSQTPKYLVTQMGNDKSIKCEQNLGHDTMYWYKQDSKKFLKIMFSYNNKELIINETVPNRFSPKSPDKAHLNLHINSLELGDSAVYFCASTLGGTDEAFFGQGTRLTVV.

This clonotype was observed at least ten times. The chain joins TRBV20-1 to TRBJ1-1; D unclear. The V gene lost 3 bases and the J gene lost 0 bases, with 8 bases spanning the gap. Germline V gene lookup returns CDR1 DFQATT and CDR2 SNEGSKA (reference sequence). The CDR3 length is 13 residues. In nucleotides, the CDR3 is TGCAGTGCTAGTCGGGGATTGAACACTGAAGCTTTCTTT. It yields the protein CSASRGLNTEAFF.

In this sample, this clonotype turned up many times. The chain is built from TRBV29-1 and TRBJ1-2; 10 bases align to TRBD1. The CDR3 is 13 residues long. The V segment lost 6 bases and the J segment 6 bases; nucleotides outside the gene matches: 7. Germline CDR1 reads SQVTM; CDR2 reads ANQGSEA. The DNA for the CDR3 is TGCAGCGTATATAGGACAGGGGGGAATGGCTACACCTTC. Amino acids: CSVYRTGGNGYTF. The full variable domain, in which reference TRBV29-1 and TRBJ1-2 provide the parts outside the CDR3, is SAVISQKPSRDICQRGTSLTIQCQVDSQVTMMFWYRQQPGQSLTLIATANQGSEATYESGFVIDKFPISRPNLTFSTLTVSNMSPEDSSIYLCSVYRTGGNGYTFGSGTRLTVV.

This clonotype was counted between two and nine times. The chain recombines TRBV4-1 with TRBJ2-7, with 8 bases lining up with TRBD1. Per the germline V gene, CDR1 is MGHRA and CDR2 is YSYEKL. J was trimmed by 4 bases and V by 0 bases; bases with no gene match: 5. CDR3 length: 15 amino acids. CDR3 protein: CASSQDNRGIYEQYF. CDR3 nucleotide sequence: TGCGCCAGCAGCCAAGACAACAGGGGGATATACGAGCAGTACTTC.

This clonotype was seen more than once but under ten times. Written as DNA, the CDR3 is TGTGCCAGCAGCTTAATAGCTGGGGATACTTCGGCAAAGGAGACCCAGTACTTC. It encodes CASSLIAGDTSAKETQYF. This chain links TRBV7-9 with TRBJ2-5; unclear D gene. This CDR3 is built from 18 residues. Trimming removed 2 bases from V and 5 bases from J, with 24 bases in between. Germline V gene lookup returns CDR1 SEHNR and CDR2 FQNEAQ (reference sequence). The full variable domain, in which reference TRBV7-9 and TRBJ2-5 provide the parts outside the CDR3, is DTGVSQNPRHKITKRGQNVTFRCDPISEHNRLYWYRQTLGQGPEFLTYFQNEAQLEKSRLLSDRFSAERPKGSFSTLEIQRTEQGDSAMYLCASSLIAGDTSAKETQYFGPGTRLLVL.

The sample holds many counts of this clonotype. The chain joins TRBV9 to TRBJ2-7, with 9 bases matching TRBD1. The CDR3 totals 15 residues. Germline V lookup: CDR1 SGDLS, CDR2 YYNGEE. V lost 3 bases and J lost 2; bases outside the gene matches: 6. The CDR3 region has the DNA TGTGCCAGCAGCGCCCGGACAGGGGTTGCCTACGAGCAGTACTTC. This codes for CASSARTGVAYEQYF.

The chain combines TRBV12-3 or TRBV12-4 with TRBJ1-2; D gene uncertain. The CDR3 is made up of 11 amino acids. Trimming stripped 6 bases from V and 6 bases from J, with 8 bases between. The CDR3 protein is CASSRFNGYTF. CDR3 in DNA: TGTGCCAGCAGCAGGTTTAATGGCTACACCTTC.

This clonotype was picked up many times. The chain recombines TRBV7-2 with TRBJ2-1; D gene unclear. CDR3 length: 14 amino acids. The germline V gene has CDR1 SGHTA and CDR2 FQGNSA. V shed 6 bases and J shed 6 bases, with 15 bases lying between them. The CDR3 DNA reads as TGTGCCAGCAGTCACGAAGAAGCGTCCAATGAGCAGTTCTTC. Its protein is CASSHEEASNEQFF.

This clonotype was picked up a small number of times. The gene calls are TRBV12-3 or TRBV12-4 and TRBJ2-3; D is possibly TRBD1 (6 bases). The V end was cut by 5 bases, the J end by 4 bases, with 16 bases between. This CDR3 spans 15 amino acids. The CDR3 bases are TGTGCCAGCAGTCTACAGGGTTTCGGGGCAGATACGCAGTATTTT. Translated, it gives CASSLQGFGADTQYF.

The chain employs TRBV5-5 and TRBJ1-3, with D hard to call. This CDR3 has 13 residues. V gave up 3 bases and J gave up 12 bases, with 16 bases separating them. CDR1 SGHKS and CDR2 YYEKEE come from the germline V gene (reference sequence). The CDR3 DNA follows: TGTGCCAGCAGCTATCTGGCTAGGAGTAGCATATATTTT. This encodes CASSYLARSSIYF.

There are a few counts of this clonotype. The chain is built from TRBV18 and TRBJ1-2, with 9 bases fitting TRBD1. CDR3 length: 14 residues. CDR1 is KGHSH and CDR2 is LQKENI in the germline V gene. V lost 5 bases to trimming and J lost 5 bases; unmatched junction nucleotides: 6. In DNA, the CDR3 is TGTGCCAGCTCAGCGGGACAGGGTACTTATGGCTACACCTTC. It codes for CASSAGQGTYGYTF.

The V gene is TRBV4-3, the J gene TRBJ1-6; D might be TRBD1 (6 bases). In germline, CDR1 is LGHNA, CDR2 YSLEER. The V end lost 1 base, the J end lost 10 bases, and 14 bases lay between the germline ends. The CDR3 has 15 amino acids. CDR3 amino acids: CASSQVSGVWSPLHF. The CDR3 bases are TGCGCCAGCAGCCAAGTTTCAGGGGTGTGGTCACCCCTCCACTTT.

In its sample, this clonotype was seen many times. CDR3 region: CASRALTGADTQYF. CDR3 in DNA: TGCGCCAGTAGGGCCCTAACCGGTGCAGATACGCAGTATTTT. The chain uses TRBV5-1 and TRBJ2-3; D is undetermined. With 8 bases removed from V and 4 bases from J, the gap between germline ends came to 17 bases. Germline V lookup: CDR1 SGHRS, CDR2 YFSETQ. The CDR3 contains 14 residues.

This clonotype has a count of ten or more. CDR3 in amino acids: CASSLQLAGVETQYF. For the CDR3, the DNA is TGTGCCAGCAGTTTACAGCTAGCGGGGGTGGAGACCCAGTACTTC. The chain carries TRBV28 and TRBJ2-5, with 10 nucleotides matching TRBD2. Unmatched junction bases numbered 5, after V lost 2 bases and J lost 5 bases. The CDR3 loop spans 15 amino acids. Looked up from germline, CDR1 is MDHEN and CDR2 is SYDVKM. Full variable domain (outside the CDR3, taken from reference TRBV28 and TRBJ2-5): DVKVTQSSRYLVKRTGEKVFLECVQDMDHENMFWYRQDPGLGLRLIYFSYDVKMKEKGDIPEGYSVSREKKERFSLILESASTNQTSMYLCASSLQLAGVETQYFGPGTRLLVL.